A selection of T cell receptor beta chains follows, all from one sample in a study of blood T cell repertoires in COVID-19. Some clones are missing from TCRdb's copy, which holds only in-frame ones; the method was immunoSEQ multiplex PCR. The sample lists under 450,000 clones; about 90% were seen once. The sequenced sample consisted of PBMCs or T cells enriched from blood (not recorded which). The receptors originated from a man younger than 45 who had recovered from COVID-19. The CDR3 runs from the conserved cysteine through the conserved F or W. The D gene is left open where the match is weak. Not every row has a clone size; where given, it reads once, few, many or a size class.

j_gene: TRBJ1-1; abundance: few; d_gene: TRBD1; v_gene: TRBV5-4; CDR3nt: TGTGCCAGCAGCCCACAGGGGCTTTTTCCGGGACAGCTGAACACTGAAGCTTTCTTT; CDR3aa: CASSPQGLFPGQLNTEAFF
j_gene: TRBJ1-6; abundance: .; d_gene: TRBD1; v_gene: TRBV18; CDR3nt: TGTGCCAGCTCACTAGACAGGGAAGGCTCACCCCTCCACTTT; CDR3aa: CASSLDREGSPLHF
j_gene: TRBJ1-6; abundance: .; d_gene: TRBD1; v_gene: TRBV5-1; CDR3nt: TGCGCCAGCAGCTTGAGTCCCCGGCAGGGGGGCTATAATTCACCCCTCCACTTT; CDR3aa: CASSLSPRQGGYNSPLHF
j_gene: TRBJ2-7; abundance: .; d_gene: TRBD1; v_gene: TRBV27; CDR3nt: TGTGCCAGCAGTTTAATAGGGACAGGGATTTACGAGCAGTACTTC; CDR3aa: CASSLIGTGIYEQYF
j_gene: TRBJ2-7; abundance: .; d_gene: .; v_gene: TRBV30; CDR3nt: TGTGCCTGGAGTGTCTCTCCCCAGGGGGAGCAGTACTTC; CDR3aa: CAWSVSPQGEQYF
j_gene: TRBJ1-2; abundance: once; d_gene: .; v_gene: TRBV14; CDR3nt: TGTGCCAGCAGTCGCGCCGGGGGGAACTATGGCTACACCTTC; CDR3aa: CASSRAGGNYGYTF
j_gene: TRBJ2-7; abundance: .; d_gene: TRBD1; v_gene: TRBV5-1; CDR3nt: TGCGCCAGCAGCTTGGGGACAGGGGGTTACGAGCAGTACTTC; CDR3aa: CASSLGTGGYEQYF
j_gene: TRBJ1-1; abundance: few; d_gene: .; v_gene: TRBV7-2; CDR3nt: TGTGCCAGCAGCTTGACAGTGATGAACACTGAAGCTTTCTTT; CDR3aa: CASSLTVMNTEAFF
j_gene: TRBJ1-5; abundance: .; d_gene: .; v_gene: TRBV10-3; CDR3nt: TGTGCCATCAGTGCAGGGAATCAGCCCCAGCATTTT; CDR3aa: CAISAGNQPQHF
j_gene: TRBJ1-5; abundance: once; d_gene: .; v_gene: TRBV5-6; CDR3nt: TGTGCCAGCAGCTCTCAGGGGAGGGAGCCCCAGCATTTT; CDR3aa: CASSSQGREPQHF
j_gene: TRBJ1-2; abundance: .; d_gene: TRBD1; v_gene: TRBV27; CDR3nt: TGTGCCAGCGCGTCGGGACAGGGCTTGATAGCTAACTATGGCTACACCTTC; CDR3aa: CASASGQGLIANYGYTF
j_gene: TRBJ2-1; abundance: .; d_gene: TRBD1; v_gene: TRBV5-1; CDR3nt: TGCGCCAGCACTTTTACAGGGGTGGGGGACAATGAGCAGTTCTTC; CDR3aa: CASTFTGVGDNEQFF
j_gene: TRBJ2-2; abundance: .; d_gene: .; v_gene: TRBV24-1; CDR3nt: TGTGCCACGGGAGTTCCGAACACCGGGGAGCTGTTTTTT; CDR3aa: CATGVPNTGELFF
j_gene: TRBJ1-2; abundance: few; d_gene: .; v_gene: TRBV30; CDR3nt: TGTGCCTGGAGTGTCGGCGGGCATGTTGTCAACTATGGCTACACCTTC; CDR3aa: CAWSVGGHVVNYGYTF
j_gene: TRBJ1-3; abundance: once; d_gene: .; v_gene: TRBV18; CDR3nt: TGTGCCAGCTCAGGTTCCGGAGGTTTAAACACCATATATTTT; CDR3aa: CASSGSGGLNTIYF
j_gene: TRBJ1-1; abundance: .; d_gene: TRBD1; v_gene: TRBV9; CDR3nt: TGTGCCAGCAGCCCCAGTACAGGGGTCCTTAACACTGAAGCTTTCTTT; CDR3aa: CASSPSTGVLNTEAFF
j_gene: TRBJ1-2; abundance: .; d_gene: TRBD1; v_gene: TRBV4-2; CDR3nt: TGTGCCAGCAGCCAAGAACCGGGACAGGGGAGCTACACCTTC; CDR3aa: CASSQEPGQGSYTF
j_gene: TRBJ2-2; abundance: .; d_gene: .; v_gene: TRBV5-1; CDR3nt: TGCGCCAGCAGCTTGGGGAACAGGGAGAACACCGGGGAGCTGTTTTTT; CDR3aa: CASSLGNRENTGELFF
j_gene: TRBJ2-7; abundance: .; d_gene: TRBD1; v_gene: TRBV9; CDR3nt: TGTGCCAGCAGCGTAGATGCCAGGGGGCCCTACGAGCAGTACTTC; CDR3aa: CASSVDARGPYEQYF
j_gene: TRBJ2-2; abundance: .; d_gene: TRBD2; v_gene: TRBV6-5; CDR3nt: TGTGCCAGCAGTTTAAGCGGGGGGGGAACCGGGGAGCTGTTTTTT; CDR3aa: CASSLSGGGTGELFF
j_gene: TRBJ1-2; abundance: .; d_gene: TRBD1; v_gene: TRBV19; CDR3nt: TGTGCCAGTAGTACACAATCCGCAGGGGGTTTCTATGGCTACACCTTC; CDR3aa: CASSTQSAGGFYGYTF
j_gene: TRBJ1-2; abundance: .; d_gene: TRBD1; v_gene: TRBV4-1; CDR3nt: TGCGCCAGCAGCCAAACCGACAGGGCAAATTATGGCTACACCTTC; CDR3aa: CASSQTDRANYGYTF
j_gene: TRBJ2-7; abundance: .; d_gene: TRBD2; v_gene: TRBV7-6; CDR3nt: TGTGCCAGCAGCTTAGATGGGAGGGGAGGGTACGAGCAGTACTTC; CDR3aa: CASSLDGRGGYEQYF
j_gene: TRBJ1-5; abundance: .; d_gene: TRBD1; v_gene: TRBV3-1/TRBV3-2; CDR3nt: TGTGCCAGCAGCCAAGGGGGTGGGACAGGGGTTCAGCCCCAGCATTTT; CDR3aa: CASSQGGGTGVQPQHF
j_gene: TRBJ1-6; abundance: few; d_gene: TRBD1; v_gene: TRBV7-3; CDR3nt: TGTGCCAGCAGCTTAGGGGGACAGAATAATTCACCCCTCCACTTT; CDR3aa: CASSLGGQNNSPLHF